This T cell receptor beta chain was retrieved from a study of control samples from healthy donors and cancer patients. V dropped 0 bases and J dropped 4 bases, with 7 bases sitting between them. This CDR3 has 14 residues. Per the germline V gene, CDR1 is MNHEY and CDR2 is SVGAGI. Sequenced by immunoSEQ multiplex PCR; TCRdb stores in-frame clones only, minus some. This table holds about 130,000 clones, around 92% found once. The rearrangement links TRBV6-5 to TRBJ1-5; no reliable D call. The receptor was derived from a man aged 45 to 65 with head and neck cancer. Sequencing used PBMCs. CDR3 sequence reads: CASSYSGNNQPQHF. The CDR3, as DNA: TGTGCCAGCAGTTACTCCGGGAATAATCAGCCCCAGCATTTT.